The sequence of this T cell receptor (beta chain) was determined in a study of blood T cell repertoires in COVID-19. This clone was counted between two and nine times. Germline assignment: CDR1 SQVTM and CDR2 ANQGSEA. CDR3 length equals 14 residues. The germline V and J ends were trimmed by 2 bases and 6 bases, with 13 bases remaining between them. The method was immunoSEQ multiplex PCR; TCRdb's version includes in-frame clones alone and lacks a portion of them. The sample lists more than 250,000 clones, over 75% occurring once. Input material: PBMCs or T cells enriched from blood (not recorded which). This sequence joins TRBV29-1 and TRBJ2-2, with D unclear. The clonotype originates from a man younger than 45 who had recovered from COVID-19. CDR3: CSVESSHRPGELFF. In DNA, the CDR3 is TGCAGCGTTGAATCGAGCCACCGCCCCGGGGAGCTGTTTTTT.